The 31 T cell receptor beta chains given below trace back to one sample, sequenced in a study of cytomegalovirus exposure and HLA in healthy donors. PCR was performed using 60 Vbeta and 13 Jbeta primers. Measured with immunoSEQ multiplex PCR; TCRdb has only the in-frame clones, and not every one. Of some 150,000 clones listed, 75% to 85% are singletons. The sequenced material came from PBMCs. These receptors were collected from a man aged 30 to 45 in good health and CMV-seronegative.

This clone was observed a handful of times. The chain couples TRBV6-1 to TRBJ2-5; D perhaps matches TRBD1 (6 bases). V was pared by 4 bases and J by 4 bases, with 10 bases between. CDR1 and CDR2 from the germline V gene are MNHNS and SASEGT. The CDR3 spans 13 residues. The CDR3 region has the DNA TGTGCCAGCAGTGGAAACAGGGTAGAGACCCAGTACTTC. This codes for CASSGNRVETQYF.

The count of this clone is one. J is TRBJ2-7 and V is TRBV27; tentatively, D is TRBD2 (6 bases). Looked up from germline, CDR1 is MNHEY and CDR2 is SMNVEV (reference sequence). Deletions cut 6 bases from V and 4 bases from J, with 16 bases between. This CDR3 spans 14 amino acids. The CDR3, as DNA: TGTGCCAGCAGCCCCCCCGGAGGACTATACGAGCAGTACTTC. Translated, it gives CASSPPGGLYEQYF.

This chain links TRBV25-1 with TRBJ2-2; maybe TRBD1 (6 bases). This CDR3 comprises 15 residues. The germline gives CDR1 MGHDK, CDR2 SYGVNS. With 0 bases removed from V and 6 bases from J, the gap between germline ends came to 11 bases. The CDR3 reads CASSEYGQSAGELFF. CDR3 nucleotides: TGTGCCAGCAGTGAATATGGACAGTCGGCCGGGGAGCTGTTTTTT.

The chain has TRBV5-1 and TRBJ1-1; the D is unclear. The CDR3 covers 13 residues. Germline CDR1 SGHRS, CDR2 YFSETQ. The V and J ends lost 2 bases and 3 bases respectively, with 8 bases between them. In nucleotides, the CDR3 is TGCGCCAGCAGCTTTACAGCGGACACTGAAGCTTTCTTT. Translating it yields CASSFTADTEAFF.

V is TRBV28 and J is TRBJ1-6; D uncertain. There are 13 residues in the CDR3. The ends were cut back, 10 bases at V and 8 bases at J, with 15 bases in the middle. In germline, CDR1 is MDHEN, CDR2 SYDVKM. CDR3 DNA: TGTGCCACCGTACGATACCGAGATTCACCCCTCCACTTT. Protein product: CATVRYRDSPLHF.

This clone was counted once. The rearrangement joins TRBV2 to TRBJ1-5; 9 bases align to TRBD1. The J segment lost 5 bases and the V segment lost 10 bases, leaving 6 bases of the junction unmatched. This CDR3 spans 13 amino acids. Germline assignment: CDR1 SNHLY and CDR2 FYNNEI. The CDR3 nucleotides are TGTGCCACCAGGGGACAGGGCCATCAGCCCCAGCATTTT. This encodes CATRGQGHQPQHF.

The rearrangement uses TRBV21-1 and TRBJ1-1; TRBD1 reflects the table's D call only, with no check against the DNA. TRBV21-1 is a documented pseudogene. The CDR3 loop spans 14 amino acids. The CDR3 reads CASSPKTGNTEAFF. In DNA, the CDR3 is TGTGCCAGCAGCCCAAAAACAGGGAACACTGAAGCTTTCTTT.

V and J are TRBV6-5 and TRBJ2-7; 9 bases are shared with TRBD1. J gave up 0 bases and V 6 bases, and 6 bases lay outside the gene matches. The CDR3 covers 15 residues. Germline V gene data show CDR1 as MNHEY and CDR2 as SVGAGI. The CDR3 loop reads CASRGGTGLSYEQYF. The CDR3, as DNA: TGTGCCAGCAGGGGGGGGACAGGGCTCTCCTACGAGCAGTACTTC.

J is TRBJ2-7 and V is TRBV7-9; the match to TRBD2 covers 11 bases. The CDR3 length is 14 residues. With 4 bases clipped from V and 4 bases from J, the junction kept 3 bases outside the gene matches. Per the germline V gene, CDR1 is SEHNR and CDR2 is FQNEAQ (reference sequence). The CDR3 protein is CASSYGTSGYEQYF. The CDR3 coding sequence is TGTGCCAGCAGCTACGGGACTAGCGGTTACGAGCAGTACTTC.

The rearrangement uses TRBV10-2 and TRBJ2-2; 11 bases are a match to TRBD2. This CDR3 is 14 amino acids long. Trimming removed 7 bases from V and 4 bases from J; junction bases left unmatched: 2. CDR1 WSHSY and CDR2 SAAADI come from the germline V gene. CDR3 DNA sequence: TGCGCCAGCAAGCTAGCGGGGGGCACCGGGGAGCTGTTTTTT. Translating it yields CASKLAGGTGELFF.

This chain uses TRBV11-2 with TRBJ2-5; tentative D call: TRBD1 (6 bases). Trimming cost V 4 bases and J 5 bases, with 17 bases left between them. This CDR3 comprises 15 residues. Germline CDR1 is SGHAT and CDR2 is FQNNGV. The CDR3 here is CASSSQGTTRETQYF. CDR3 DNA: TGTGCCAGCAGCTCGCAGGGGACCACCAGGGAGACCCAGTACTTC.

The rearrangement uses TRBV7-3 and TRBJ1-5; the D is unclear. The CDR3 runs to 16 residues. Between the trimmed V and J ends, which lost 5 bases and 0 bases, there was a span of 14 bases. Germline CDR1 SGHTA, CDR2 FQGTGA. DNA of the CDR3: TGTGCCAGCAGCCGTCCCCAGACTTATAGCAATCAGCCCCAGCATTTT. Its protein product is CASSRPQTYSNQPQHF.

The chain joins TRBV6-5 to TRBJ1-2; 7 nucleotides agree with TRBD1. The germline V gene has CDR1 MNHEY and CDR2 SVGAGI. CDR3 length equals 16 residues. With V trimmed by 0 bases and J by 3 bases, 7 bases remained unmatched. This chain's CDR3 is CASSYSLTGLDYGYTF. CDR3 bases: TGTGCCAGCAGTTACTCCTTGACAGGGTTAGACTATGGCTACACCTTC.

V is TRBV28 and J is TRBJ1-2; no firm D call. Germline assignment: CDR1 MDHEN and CDR2 SYDVKM. Trimming took 3 bases from V and 8 from J, leaving 13 bases between them. The CDR3 totals 13 residues. The CDR3 here is CASSFSSPGGYTF. As DNA, the CDR3 is TGTGCCAGCAGTTTCTCTAGCCCCGGGGGCTACACCTTC.

The gene calls are TRBV5-6 and TRBJ2-3; 8 positions match TRBD2. With V trimmed by 2 bases and J by 2 bases, 7 bases remained unmatched. This CDR3 region has 16 residues. Per the germline V gene, CDR1 is SGHDT and CDR2 is YYEEEE. The CDR3 DNA follows: TGTGCCAGCAGCTTCGTGACTAGCGAACACACAGATACGCAGTATTTT. Translation: CASSFVTSEHTDTQYF.

The chain links TRBV29-1 to TRBJ1-1, with 7 bases lining up with TRBD1. This CDR3 spans 14 amino acids. From germline, CDR1 is SQVTM and CDR2 ANQGSEA. The trim removed 6 bases at V and 5 bases at J, leaving 12 bases unmatched. CDR3 in amino acids: CSVKPRGRKTEAFF. The CDR3 DNA is TGCAGCGTCAAACCCAGGGGGAGAAAAACTGAAGCTTTCTTT.

This rearrangement joins TRBV19 to TRBJ1-4; D perhaps matches TRBD1 (6 bases). V was shortened by 5 bases and J by 10 bases, with 29 bases between the two germline ends. The CDR3 contains 18 residues. The V gene's germline CDR1 is LNHDA and CDR2 SQIVND (reference sequence). DNA of the CDR3: TGTGCCAGTAGTCCGGACAGTTCCACCGGGGGGTATGAAGTAAAACTGTTTTTT. Translation: CASSPDSSTGGYEVKLFF. Using reference TRBV19 and TRBJ1-4 for the parts outside the CDR3, the full variable domain is DGGITQSPKYLFRKEGQNVTLSCEQNLNHDAMYWYRQDPGQGLRLIYYSQIVNDFQKGDIAEGYSVSREKKESFPLTVTSAQKNPTAFYLCASSPDSSTGGYEVKLFFGSGTQLSVL.

J is TRBJ1-5 and V is TRBV19, with a possible D match to TRBD1 (6 bases). Germline V CDR1 and CDR2: LNHDA, SQIVND (reference sequence). The CDR3 loop spans 14 amino acids. Trimming pared 5 bases from V and 4 bases from J, leaving 12 bases between. DNA for the CDR3: TGTGCCAGTAGTGTCAGGGGCGGGAATCAGCCCCAGCATTTT. Amino acids: CASSVRGGNQPQHF. The full variable domain, with the rest looked up from reference TRBV19 and TRBJ1-5, is DGGITQSPKYLFRKEGQNVTLSCEQNLNHDAMYWYRQDPGQGLRLIYYSQIVNDFQKGDIAEGYSVSREKKESFPLTVTSAQKNPTAFYLCASSVRGGNQPQHFGDGTRLSIL.

V is TRBV7-2 and J is TRBJ2-5; 13 bases align to TRBD2. Trimming cost V 5 bases and J 2 bases; bases outside gene matches: 5. This CDR3 contains 16 residues. The germline gives CDR1 SGHTA, CDR2 FQGNSA. As DNA, the CDR3 is TGTGCCAGCAGCCCTACTAGCGGGAGGGGGCAAGAGACCCAGTACTTC. Its protein is CASSPTSGRGQETQYF.

J is TRBJ2-5 and V is TRBV10-3, with TRBD1 as a possible D gene (5 bases). This CDR3 is 14 amino acids long. Per germline, CDR1 ENHRY and CDR2 SYGVKD. V gave up 2 bases and J gave up 3 bases, with 10 bases separating them. The CDR3 loop is CAISEQGREETQYF. The CDR3 DNA reads TGTGCCATCAGTGAGCAGGGCAGAGAAGAGACCCAGTACTTC.

V and J are TRBV30 and TRBJ2-3, with 13 bases aligning to TRBD2. Per germline, CDR1 GTSNPN and CDR2 SVGIG (reference sequence). The CDR3 has 17 amino acids. V was pared by 0 bases and J by 3 bases, with 6 bases of the junction left unmatched. The chain's CDR3 is CAWSVIKTSGRTDTQYF. The CDR3 DNA follows: TGTGCCTGGAGTGTGATCAAGACTAGCGGGAGGACAGATACGCAGTATTTT.

This chain connects TRBV4-1 to TRBJ1-1; 10 bases match TRBD1. This CDR3 has 15 residues. Germline V CDR1 and CDR2: MGHRA, YSYEKL. V gave up 2 bases and J gave up 3 bases; unmatched junction bases: 3. The CDR3 here is CASSQPDRGDTEAFF. The CDR3 bases are TGCGCCAGCAGCCAACCGGACAGGGGGGACACTGAAGCTTTCTTT.

V usage is TRBV30 and J usage is TRBJ1-5; no clear D gene. Trimming removed 2 bases at V and 7 bases at J, with 9 bases between. Germline loops: CDR1 GTSNPN, CDR2 SVGIG (reference sequence). The CDR3 runs to 12 residues. The CDR3 region has the DNA TGTGCCTGGAGTCCGGAGCGACAGCCCCAGCATTTT. Amino acid sequence: CAWSPERQPQHF.

J is TRBJ1-1 and V is TRBV9, with 7 positions matching TRBD1. Per germline, CDR1 SGDLS and CDR2 YYNGEE. The length of the CDR3 is 13 residues. Germline trimming cut 4 bases from V and 6 bases from J; bases unmatched to any gene: 6. The CDR3 loop reads CASSKGTVPEAFF. The CDR3 coding sequence is TGTGCCAGCAGCAAAGGGACAGTCCCTGAAGCTTTCTTT. The complete variable domain, with remaining parts taken from reference TRBV9 and TRBJ1-1, reads DSGVTQTPKHLITATGQRVTLRCSPRSGDLSVYWYQQSLDQGLQFLIQYYNGEERAKGNILERFSAQQFPDLHSELNLSSLELGDSALYFCASSKGTVPEAFFGQGTRLTVV.

The gene calls are TRBV9 and TRBJ2-1, with a possible D match to TRBD1 (5 bases). Germline-derived CDR1 and CDR2 are SGDLS and YYNGEE. V lost 0 bases and J lost 8, with 12 bases in between. The CDR3 has 14 residues. In nucleotides, the CDR3 is TGTGCCAGCAGCGTAGGGCAGGGAATTGATGAGCAGTTCTTC. Protein product: CASSVGQGIDEQFF.

V and J are TRBV27 and TRBJ1-2, with 12 bases aligning to TRBD1. The germline V gene has CDR1 MNHEY and CDR2 SMNVEV (reference sequence). V trimming: 5 bases; J trimming: 2 bases; junction bases outside the gene matches: 9. This CDR3 contains 17 residues. CDR3 nucleotide sequence: TGTGCCAGCAGTCCCCTTACCGGGACAGGGGGCAACTATGGCTACACCTTC. Amino acid sequence: CASSPLTGTGGNYGYTF.

The J gene is TRBJ2-3, the V gene TRBV7-2; TRBD2 matches at 9 bases. The CDR3 covers 15 residues. Germline CDR1 is SGHTA and CDR2 is FQGNSA. V shed 5 bases and J 2 bases; nucleotides not matched to a gene: 5. The CDR3 sequence is CASSEAGGSTDTQYF. The CDR3 DNA reads as TGTGCCAGCAGCGAAGCGGGGGGCTCCACAGATACGCAGTATTTT.

This clone has a handful of counts. The chain joins TRBV13 to TRBJ2-7; D might be TRBD1 (5 bases). CDR1 and CDR2 (germline): PRHDT, FYEKMQ (reference sequence). The V end lost 5 bases, the J end lost 0 bases, and 11 bases lay between the germline ends. The CDR3 covers 14 residues. CDR3 nucleotides: TGTGCCAGCAGCGGAAGTAGGGGCTCCTACGAGCAGTACTTC. Translating gives CASSGSRGSYEQYF.

This chain connects TRBV6-5 to TRBJ2-3, with 7 bases that match TRBD2. CDR3 length: 14 residues. Germline V gene lookup returns CDR1 MNHEY and CDR2 SVGAGI. The J segment lost 11 bases and the V segment lost 6 bases, leaving 14 bases of the junction unmatched. CDR3 DNA: TGTGCCAGCAGCTTCGCCGCGTCTAGCGGTAAGCAGTATTTT. It encodes CASSFAASSGKQYF.

This clone was found once. The chain carries TRBV19 and TRBJ1-5; D call uncertain. This CDR3 is built from 14 residues. Trimming took off 0 bases at V and 9 bases at J, with 12 bases between the two ends. CDR1 is LNHDA and CDR2 is SQIVND in the germline V gene (reference sequence). CDR3: CASSIEKPLRPQHF. The CDR3 nucleotides read TGTGCCAGTAGTATAGAAAAGCCGCTGAGGCCCCAGCATTTT.

This clone was picked up many times. The chain links TRBV6-5 to TRBJ1-4; tentatively, D is TRBD1 (6 bases). The CDR3 contains 14 residues. CDR1 is MNHEY, CDR2 SVGAGI, per germline. V was cut by 6 bases and J by 3 bases, with 11 bases left in between. The CDR3 sequence: CASRIQGANEKLFF. CDR3 in DNA: TGTGCCAGCAGGATACAGGGAGCTAATGAAAAACTGTTTTTT.